This T cell receptor (beta chain) was observed in a study of T cells after yellow fever vaccination. TCRdb independently ran MiXCR on the 5' RACE reads; one entry per CDR3 protein. Of a few hundred thousand distinct CDR3 sequences listed, around 4.5% are singletons. Of note for this clonotype: Antigen specificity is unknown.

The V gene's germline CDR1 is DFQATT and CDR2 SNEGSKA (reference sequence). This CDR3 comprises 16 residues. V lost 3 bases, J lost 0 bases, and 15 bases lay in between. Study outcomes and limitations: Highly abundant clonotypes carried over from the bulk population could end up in FACS-sorted repertoires as contaminants. Shared CD4/CD8 clonotypes were a small share, likely from convergent recombination.

This clonotype originated in a man younger than 30 who received the YFV17D yellow fever vaccine. J is TRBJ2-4 and V is TRBV20-1; D is undetermined. This specimen consisted of PBMCs, obtained 15 days after the yellow fever booster vaccination. The DNA for the CDR3 is TGCAGTGCTAGGCAGGATACCCACTTAGCCAAAAACATTCAGTACTTC. It is translated as CSARQDTHLAKNIQYF.